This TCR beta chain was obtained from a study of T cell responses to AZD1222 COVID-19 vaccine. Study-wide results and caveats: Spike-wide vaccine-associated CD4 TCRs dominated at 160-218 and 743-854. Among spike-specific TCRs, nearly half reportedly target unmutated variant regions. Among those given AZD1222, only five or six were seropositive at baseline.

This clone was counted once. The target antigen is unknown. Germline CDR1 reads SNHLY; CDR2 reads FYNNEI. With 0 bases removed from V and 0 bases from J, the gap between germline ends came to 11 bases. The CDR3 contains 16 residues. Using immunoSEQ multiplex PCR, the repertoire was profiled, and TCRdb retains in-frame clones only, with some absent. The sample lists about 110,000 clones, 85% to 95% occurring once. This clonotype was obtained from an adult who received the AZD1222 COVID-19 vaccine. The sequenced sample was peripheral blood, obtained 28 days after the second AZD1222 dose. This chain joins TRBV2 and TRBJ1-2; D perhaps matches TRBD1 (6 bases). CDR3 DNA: TGTGCCAGCAGTGAAGCGCTAGGACAGACTAACTATGGCTACACCTTC. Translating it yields CASSEALGQTNYGYTF.